This T cell receptor (beta chain) was documented in a study of response to subunit inactivated influenza vaccine. Findings of the study overall: Authors suggested few new T cells are recruited by each seasonal influenza vaccination.

This clonotype has a handful of counts. Its antigen remains unknown. Trimming took off 1 base at V and 9 bases at J, with 7 bases between the two ends. The CDR3 is made up of 12 amino acids. The germline V gene encodes CDR1 KGHSH and CDR2 LQKENI. From the RT-PCR reads, TCRdb called clonotypes with MiXCR, one entry per CDR3 protein. The sample records 650,000 to 800,000 distinct CDR3 sequences, 18% being singletons. The starting material was PBMCs from blood, obtained roughly 5 days after vaccination. V and J are TRBV18 and TRBJ2-1; D not resolved. The source of this sequence is a man between 50 and 59 years old who received an inactivated influenza vaccine. CDR3 DNA sequence: TGTGCCAGCTCACCACTAGCCGCTGAGCAGTTCTTC. The encoded protein is CASSPLAAEQFF.